This T cell receptor beta chain originates from a study of blood T cell repertoires in COVID-19. Sequenced by immunoSEQ multiplex PCR; TCRdb stores in-frame clones only, minus some. The sample has some 81,000 clones, about 92% seen once; the top ten hold approximately 0.98%. From germline, CDR1 is WNHNN and CDR2 SYGVQD (reference sequence). This CDR3 is 15 amino acids long. The junction had 7 bases not matched to a gene; V was cut back by 5 bases and J by 5 bases. Sequenced input: peripheral blood. This rearrangement joins TRBV10-1 to TRBJ2-7; 12 nucleotides line up with TRBD2. The TCR sequence derives from a woman aged 45-65 years in a cohort sampled during active COVID-19. CDR3 sequence: CASSLRTSGKDEQYF. The DNA for the CDR3 is TGCGCCAGCAGTCTCCGGACTAGCGGGAAGGACGAGCAGTACTTC.